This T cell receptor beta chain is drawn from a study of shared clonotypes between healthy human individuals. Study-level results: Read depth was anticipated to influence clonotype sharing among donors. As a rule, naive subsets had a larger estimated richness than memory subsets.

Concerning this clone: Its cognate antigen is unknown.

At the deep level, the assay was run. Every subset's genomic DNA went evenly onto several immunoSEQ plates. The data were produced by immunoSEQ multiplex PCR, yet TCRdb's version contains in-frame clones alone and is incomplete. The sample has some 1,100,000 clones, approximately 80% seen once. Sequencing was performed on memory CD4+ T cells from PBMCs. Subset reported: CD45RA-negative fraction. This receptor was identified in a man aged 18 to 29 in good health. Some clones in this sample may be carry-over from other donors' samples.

Written as DNA, the CDR3 is TGTGCCAGCAGGTCTTCTAGCGGGCGCTCCTACAATGAGCAGTTCTTC. Its translation is CASRSSSGRSYNEQFF. The chain links TRBV28 to TRBJ2-1; TRBD2 agrees at 8 bases. After removal of 6 bases from V and 0 bases from J, the junction contained 7 bases not matched to a gene. The CDR3 length is 16 residues. From germline, CDR1 is MDHEN and CDR2 SYDVKM.